This paragraph reports one T cell receptor (beta chain). These data come from a study of blood T cell repertoires in COVID-19. Looking at the study overall: PBMCs, B-cell-depleted T cells, or T cells were the source of the cDNA or gDNA that made up the material.

Between the trimmed V and J ends, which lost 1 base and 2 bases, there was a span of 15 bases. This CDR3 is 16 amino acids long. Germline assignment: CDR1 SGHTA and CDR2 FQGNSA. Clones were read by immunoSEQ multiplex PCR, and TCRdb kept only the in-frame ones, dropping some. The sample holds 150,000 to 200,000 clones; around 84% are singletons and the top ten take less than 3.5%. Sequencing used peripheral blood. The V call is TRBV7-2, the J call TRBJ2-7; a possible D gene is TRBD2 (5 bases). The sequence derives from a human donor with acute or convalescent COVID-19. The donor label of this sample is uncertain. This chain's CDR3 is CASSLEGGPGTYEQYF. The DNA of the CDR3 is TGTGCCAGCAGCTTAGAGGGTGGGCCCGGGACCTACGAGCAGTACTTC. Looking up the rest from reference TRBV7-2 and TRBJ2-7 gives the full variable domain: GAGVSQSPSNKVTEKGKDVELRCDPISGHTALYWYRQSLGQGLEFLIYFQGNSAPDKSGLPSDRFSAERTGGSVSTLTIQRTQQEDSAVYLCASSLEGGPGTYEQYFGPGTRLTVT.